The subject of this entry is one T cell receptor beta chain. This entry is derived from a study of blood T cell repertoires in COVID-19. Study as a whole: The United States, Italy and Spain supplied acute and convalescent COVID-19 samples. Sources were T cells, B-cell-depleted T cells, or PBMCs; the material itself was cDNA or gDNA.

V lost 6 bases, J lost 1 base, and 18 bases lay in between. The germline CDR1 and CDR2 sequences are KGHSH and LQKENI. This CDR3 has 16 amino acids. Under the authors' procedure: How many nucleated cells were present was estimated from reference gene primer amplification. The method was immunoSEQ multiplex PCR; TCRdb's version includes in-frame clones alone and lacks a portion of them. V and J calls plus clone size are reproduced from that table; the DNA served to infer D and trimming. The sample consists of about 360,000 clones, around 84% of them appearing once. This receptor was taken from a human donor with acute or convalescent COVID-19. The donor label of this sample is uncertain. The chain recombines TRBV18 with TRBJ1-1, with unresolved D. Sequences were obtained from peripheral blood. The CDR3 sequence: CASSRNTVSSNTEAFF. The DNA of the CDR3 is TGTGCCAGCTCGCGAAACACAGTGTCATCGAACACTGAAGCTTTCTTT.